One and the same sample provided the 21 T cell receptor beta chains below, sequenced in a study of T cells in Graves' hyperthyroidism and ophthalmopathy. RNA transcripts served as the template for amplifying TCR beta CDR3 regions. The primer set for the first-round RT-PCR of the TCR CDR3 was HTBI. TCRdb redid the calling of the multiplex PCR reads with MiXCR, one entry per CDR3 protein. The sample shows some 620,000 distinct CDR3 sequences, roughly 16% of them seen only once. Sequencing was done on a sample of blood. The receptors come from a woman aged 25 to 39 with Graves' hyperthyroidism.

The genes are TRBV5-1 and TRBJ2-5; no firm D call. Germline V CDR1 and CDR2: SGHRS, YFSETQ. Trimming removed 4 bases at V and 3 bases at J, with 10 bases between. The CDR3 has 13 amino acids. CDR3 region: CASSPWMEETQYF. The CDR3 coding sequence is TGCGCCAGCAGCCCCTGGATGGAAGAGACCCAGTACTTC. Full variable domain (remainder filled in from reference TRBV5-1 and TRBJ2-5): KAGVTQTPRYLIKTRGQQVTLSCSPISGHRSVSWYQQTPGQGLQFLFEYFSETQRNKGNFPGRFSGRQFSNSRSEMNVSTLELGDSALYLCASSPWMEETQYFGPGTRLLVL.

The chain carries TRBV5-1 and TRBJ2-7; no reliable D call. Germline CDR1 is SGHRS and CDR2 is YFSETQ. This CDR3 region has 16 residues. Trimming stripped 0 bases from V and 0 bases from J, with 13 bases between. CDR3 sequence (DNA): TGCGCCAGCAGCTTGGGACAACCTTCTAGCTCCTACGAGCAGTACTTC. This codes for CASSLGQPSSSYEQYF.

The sample holds a few counts of this clonotype. The chain joins TRBV12-3 or TRBV12-4 to TRBJ1-2, with D possibly matching TRBD1 (5 bases). The germline V and J ends were trimmed by 8 bases and 7 bases, with 20 bases remaining between them. This CDR3 has 14 amino acids. The CDR3 loop reads CASRLPRGVGGYTF. CDR3 nucleotide sequence: TGTGCCAGCCGATTGCCGCGGGGGGTGGGTGGCTACACCTTC.

This clonotype was seen repeatedly, ten times or more. The rearrangement links TRBV7-2 to TRBJ2-7; TRBD2 matches at 14 bases. Unmatched junction bases numbered 10, after V lost 3 bases and J lost 6 bases. The CDR3 contains 17 residues. The germline CDR1 and CDR2 sequences are SGHTA and FQGNSA. The CDR3 nucleotides read TGTGCCAGCAGCTTGATCTGGACTAGCGGGAGGACCTCCGAGCAGTACTTC. This gives the protein CASSLIWTSGRTSEQYF.

This clonotype was counted only a few times. This chain joins TRBV6-1 and TRBJ2-1, with a possible D match to TRBD1 (5 bases). V was shortened by 5 bases and J by 9 bases, with 8 bases between the two germline ends. This CDR3 region has 11 residues. Germline V gene sequence: CDR1 MNHNS, CDR2 SASEGT. This CDR3 is CASSSGSEQFF. The CDR3 DNA reads as TGTGCCAGCAGTTCAGGGTCTGAGCAGTTCTTC.

This clonotype was recorded many times. The chain links TRBV7-2 to TRBJ2-3; TRBD2 aligns across 8 bases. CDR1 is SGHTA, CDR2 FQGNSA, per germline. The CDR3 covers 15 residues. The ends lost 3 bases at V and 4 bases at J; junction bases unmatched: 6. In DNA, the CDR3 is TGTGCCAGCAGCTTGACTAGCGTTTTATCAGATACGCAGTATTTT. This translates into CASSLTSVLSDTQYF.

This clonotype was recorded many times. The chain is built from TRBV2 and TRBJ2-1; the D is unclear. Germline CDR1 reads SNHLY; CDR2 reads FYNNEI. The V end was cut by 3 bases, the J end by 12 bases, with 18 bases between. CDR3 length: 14 amino acids. CDR3 nucleotide sequence: TGTGCCAGCAGTGACACTGGTCCTACAATCGCGCAGTTCTTC. Translated, it gives CASSDTGPTIAQFF.

This clonotype was detected a few times. The V gene is TRBV10-3, the J gene TRBJ2-1; perhaps TRBD1 as D (5 bases). The CDR3 sequence is 14 residues long. V was pared by 8 bases and J by 4 bases, with 15 bases between. CDR1 is ENHRY and CDR2 is SYGVKD in the germline V gene. CDR3 in amino acids: CAIAHGQGYNEQFF. CDR3 nucleotide sequence: TGTGCCATCGCGCATGGGCAGGGTTACAATGAGCAGTTCTTC.

Comment on this clonotype: An end of the junction differs from the germline gene, which may be a read error. The chain joins TRBV6-1 to TRBJ2-6, with TRBD2 identical over 8 bases. Germline-derived CDR1 and CDR2 are MNHNS and SASEGT. This CDR3 contains 18 residues. The CDR3 DNA is TGTGCCATCAGTGAGTCGGGGGGGGGGAGCTCTGGGGCCAACGTCCTGACTTTC. It specifies CAISESGGGSSGANVLTF.

This clonotype has at least ten counts. The J gene is TRBJ2-3, the V gene TRBV2; a weak D match, TRBD2 (5 bases). The CDR3 has 14 residues. V was trimmed by 7 bases and J by 0 bases, leaving 11 bases between them. Germline lookup yields CDR1 SNHLY and CDR2 FYNNEI. This chain's CDR3 is CASIGSPSTDTQYF. The CDR3 DNA reads as TGTGCCAGCATTGGGAGCCCTAGCACAGATACGCAGTATTTT.

This clonotype has at least ten counts. The chain couples TRBV28 to TRBJ2-7; TRBD2 aligns across 8 bases. Trimming cost V 7 bases and J 0 bases; bases outside gene matches: 8. Germline V gives CDR1 MDHEN, CDR2 SYDVKM. The CDR3 has 15 amino acids. The CDR3, as DNA: TGTGCCAGCACCCCTATAGCGGGGTCCTCCTACGAGCAGTACTTC. Its translation: CASTPIAGSSYEQYF.

The chain combines TRBV5-1 with TRBJ2-1; TRBD2 matches 14 bases. Unmatched junction bases numbered 3, after V lost 4 bases and J lost 0 bases. CDR3 size: 17 residues. The germline CDR1 and CDR2 sequences are SGHRS and YFSETQ. The chain's CDR3 is CASSTGTSGSSYNEQFF. DNA for the CDR3: TGCGCCAGCAGCACCGGGACTAGCGGGAGCTCCTACAATGAGCAGTTCTTC.

This clonotype was counted at least ten times. V gene TRBV2 combines with J gene TRBJ2-2; no definite D call. The V gene lost 3 bases and the J gene lost 5 bases, with 10 bases spanning the gap. This CDR3 is built from 14 residues. CDR1 is SNHLY and CDR2 is FYNNEI in the germline V gene. The CDR3 region is CASSDSGWTGELFF. The DNA of the CDR3 is TGTGCCAGCAGTGACTCGGGTTGGACCGGGGAGCTGTTTTTT. Supplemented by reference TRBV2 and TRBJ2-2, the full variable domain reads EPEVTQTPSHQVTQMGQEVILRCVPISNHLYFYWYRQILGQKVEFLVSFYNNEISEKSEIFDDQFSVERPDGSNFTLKIRSTKLEDSAMYFCASSDSGWTGELFFGEGSRLTVL.

The sample holds many counts of this clonotype. The CDR3 region is CASSLTAENTGELFF. The CDR3 DNA follows: TGTGCCAGCAGTTTGACGGCGGAAAACACCGGGGAGCTGTTTTTT. This sequence joins TRBV28 and TRBJ2-2; no clear D. V was pared by 3 bases and J by 2 bases, with 10 bases between. The CDR3 totals 15 residues. In germline, CDR1 is MDHEN, CDR2 SYDVKM.

This clonotype was detected a few times. CDR3 residues: CSASRGAGEKLFF. Here the CDR3 DNA reads TGCAGTGCTAGTCGGGGGGCCGGTGAAAAACTGTTTTTT. The chain links TRBV20-1 to TRBJ1-4, with D possibly matching TRBD1 (6 bases). The CDR3 runs to 13 residues. CDR1 is DFQATT and CDR2 is SNEGSKA in the germline V gene (reference sequence). Trimming removed 3 bases from V and 7 bases from J, with 12 bases in between.

The genes are TRBV3-1 and TRBJ1-4; D is uncertain. Trimming cost V 6 bases and J 5 bases, with 10 bases left between them. The CDR3 runs to 13 residues. Germline V lookup: CDR1 LGHDT, CDR2 YNNKEL (reference sequence). CDR3 DNA: TGTGCCAGCAGGGGGTTTCCGAATGAAAAACTGTTTTTT. It codes for CASRGFPNEKLFF.

This clonotype showed up many times. The rearrangement joins TRBV5-1 to TRBJ2-3; 8 nucleotides match TRBD1. J gave up 3 bases and V 0 bases, and 3 bases lay outside the gene matches. The CDR3 loop spans 15 amino acids. Per germline, CDR1 SGHRS and CDR2 YFSETQ. The CDR3 is CASSLVGQGTDTQYF. The CDR3 DNA reads as TGCGCCAGCAGCTTGGTAGGACAGGGAACAGATACGCAGTATTTT.

The table lists this clonotype with a few counts. V gene TRBV3-1 combines with J gene TRBJ2-1; TRBD2 agrees at 9 bases. The trim removed 0 bases at V and 5 bases at J, leaving 8 bases unmatched. The CDR3 spans 17 residues. Germline CDR1 reads LGHDT; CDR2 reads YNNKEL (reference sequence). The CDR3 reads CASSQDLRVAGDNEQFF. In DNA, the CDR3 is TGTGCCAGCAGCCAAGATCTTCGAGTAGCGGGAGACAATGAGCAGTTCTTC.

The chain employs TRBV6-5 and TRBJ1-1, with D hard to call. CDR3 length: 15 residues. Germline values: CDR1 MNHEY, CDR2 SVGAGI. The germline V and J ends were trimmed by 3 bases and 2 bases, with 13 bases remaining between them. The CDR3 sequence: CASSYLRIPNTEAFF. The CDR3 DNA follows: TGTGCCAGCAGTTATCTCCGGATTCCCAACACTGAAGCTTTCTTT.

This clonotype was seen at least ten times. This sequence joins TRBV6-1 and TRBJ2-1; TRBD2 agrees at 11 bases. The CDR3 extends over 16 amino acids. V shed 2 bases and J 5 bases; nucleotides not matched to a gene: 5. The germline CDR1 and CDR2 sequences are MNHNS and SASEGT. Here the CDR3 DNA reads TGTGCCAGCAGTGAAAGACTAGCGGGATTCGACAATGAGCAGTTCTTC. Protein sequence: CASSERLAGFDNEQFF.

In nucleotides, the CDR3 is TGTGCCAGCAGCCCACACGCCTTCGGGGGAGTCCTTTATGGCTACACCTTC. This codes for CASSPHAFGGVLYGYTF. The chain has TRBV7-9 and TRBJ1-2; D possibly corresponds to TRBD1 (5 bases). The CDR3 covers 17 residues. Trimming shortened V by 5 bases and J by 5 bases, and 24 bases separated the two germline ends. CDR1 is SEHNR, CDR2 FQNEAQ, per germline (reference sequence). Variable domain in full (rest from reference TRBV7-9 and TRBJ1-2): DTGVSQNPRHKITKRGQNVTFRCDPISEHNRLYWYRQTLGQGPEFLTYFQNEAQLEKSRLLSDRFSAERPKGSFSTLEIQRTEQGDSAMYLCASSPHAFGGVLYGYTFGSGTRLTVV.